The entry below gives a single TCR beta chain sequence along with its context. What it recognizes is unknown. PCR used 60 Vbeta primers and 13 Jbeta primers. Per the original data handling: Counted up in a later analysis, unique TCR beta chains came to 65 million to 80 million, with about 10 million shared. The repertoire was sequenced with immunoSEQ multiplex PCR; TCRdb's copy has only in-frame clones and lacks some. V and J calls and clone size are copied from that table; D and trimming were computed from the DNA. The sample yields around 140,000 clones, 70% to 85% seen once. The entry originates in a study of cytomegalovirus exposure and HLA in healthy donors. Study at large: Findings of an earlier analysis included 117 million unique TCR beta sequences from 170 million or so T cells.

V was cut by 1 base and J by 1 base, with 7 bases left in between. The V gene's germline CDR1 is LGHNA and CDR2 YNFKEQ. The CDR3 has 15 amino acids. Notes on the study in general: Researchers reported in a later analysis that a missense DCLRE1C variant was tied to TCR beta V- and J-gene trimming.

V usage is TRBV4-2 and J usage is TRBJ2-2, with D tentatively TRBD1 (5 bases). The material sequenced was PBMCs. This TCR was sampled from a woman aged 55-69 years in good health and CMV-seropositive. CDR3 region: CASSQAGQNTGELFF. The CDR3 nucleotides are TGTGCCAGCAGCCAAGCTGGACAGAACACCGGGGAGCTGTTTTTT.